These T cell receptor beta chains were read from a single sample in a study of blood T cell repertoires in COVID-19. Using immunoSEQ multiplex PCR, the repertoire was profiled, and TCRdb retains in-frame clones only, with some absent. The sample contains a few hundred thousand clones, around 90% of which appear only once. The source material was PBMCs or T cells enriched from blood (not recorded which). Every receptor here comes from a man between 18 and 29 years old with acute COVID-19. The CDR3 runs from the conserved cysteine through the conserved F or W. The D gene is left open where the match is weak. A clone size is listed for some rows: how often the clone was seen (once, few, many), or a class if it is expanded.

V	D	size	J	DNA	CDR3
TRBV5-6	TRBD2	NA	TRBJ2-5	TGTGCCAGCAGCTTGCAACTAGCGGGAGGAGAGACCCAGTACTTC	CASSLQLAGGETQYF
TRBV27	TRBD1	NA	TRBJ1-1	TGTGCCAGCAGTCCAAGGACAGGGGCAGACACTGAAGCTTTCTTT	CASSPRTGADTEAFF
TRBV28	TRBD2	few	TRBJ2-7	TGTGCCAGCAAAGGGGGACTAGGGTTGCGTGAGCAGTACTTC	CASKGGLGLREQYF
TRBV5-1	TRBD1	NA	TRBJ2-1	TGCGCCAGCAGCATAGACAGGGACTACAATGAGCAGTTCTTC	CASSIDRDYNEQFF
TRBV30	NA	NA	TRBJ1-2	TGTGCCTGGAGTGTAATGGGTCACGACTATCGCTACACCTTC	CAWSVMGHDYRYTF
TRBV30	TRBD1	NA	TRBJ2-3	TGTGCCTTAGGACAGGGGAGCACAGATACGCAGTATTTT	CALGQGSTDTQYF
TRBV9	NA	once	TRBJ2-5	TGTGCCAGCAGCGGAGGGACTCCAGGAGTAGAGACCCAGTACTTC	CASSGGTPGVETQYF
TRBV4-1	NA	NA	TRBJ2-1	TGCGCCAGCAGCCAAACGGGGGGCAAGTTCAATGAGCAGTTCTTC	CASSQTGGKFNEQFF
TRBV27	TRBD1	NA	TRBJ1-4	TGTGCCAGCAGTTTAAGGAGGACACTACCCACAGGGGTTGCAACTAATGAAAAACTGTTTTTT	CASSLRRTLPTGVATNEKLFF
TRBV28	TRBD2	NA	TRBJ2-5	TGTGCCAGCAGTTTCGGGACTAGCGTCGAGACCCAGTACTTC	CASSFGTSVETQYF
TRBV5-6	NA	NA	TRBJ2-2	TGTGCCAGCAGCCTCCTCACCGGGGAGCTGTTTTTT	CASSLLTGELFF
TRBV9	NA	once	TRBJ1-3	TGTGCCAGCAGCGGCCACAGGGATGGAAACACCATATATTTT	CASSGHRDGNTIYF
TRBV29-1	NA	NA	TRBJ2-7	TGCAGCGTGGACCAGGGGCGCGGAACCTACGAGCAGTACTTC	CSVDQGRGTYEQYF
TRBV5-1	TRBD1	NA	TRBJ1-1	TGCGCCAGCAGCTTGGGACAGGGATCGAACACTGAAGCTTTCTTT	CASSLGQGSNTEAFF
TRBV28	TRBD2	few	TRBJ2-7	TGTGCCAGCAGTCCGGCGGGGGTTAGCTCCTACGAGCAGTACTTC	CASSPAGVSSYEQYF
TRBV7-9	TRBD2	once	TRBJ2-5	TGTGCCAGCAGCCCCGGGGGGCAAGAGACCCAGTACTTC	CASSPGGQETQYF
TRBV19	TRBD1	NA	TRBJ1-5	TGTGCCAGTAGTATCGAACGACAGGGCAGGGTCAATCAGCCCCAGCATTTT	CASSIERQGRVNQPQHF
TRBV2	NA	once	TRBJ2-1	TGTGCCAGCAAGAAAGGAGTTGTGGTCAATGAGCAGTTCTTC	CASKKGVVVNEQFF
TRBV6-1	NA	NA	TRBJ2-3	TGTGCCAGCAGTGAGTTTTCGGGTCACACAGATACGCAGTATTTT	CASSEFSGHTDTQYF
TRBV1	NA	NA	TRBJ2-1	TGCACCAGCAGCCAAGCGGGTGAGCAGTTCTTC	CTSSQAGEQFF
TRBV7-9	NA	NA	TRBJ2-1	TGTGCCAGCAGCTTTCCGCACAGGGACCTCTCCTACAATGAGCAGTTCTTC	CASSFPHRDLSYNEQFF
TRBV4-1	NA	NA	TRBJ1-5	TGCGCCAGCAGCCAAGGACACCTCGGGACTTATAGCAATCAGCCCCAGCATTTT	CASSQGHLGTYSNQPQHF
TRBV5-1	NA	once	TRBJ1-1	TGCGCCAGCAGCGCGGACAGCCAGAACACTGAAGCTTTCTTT	CASSADSQNTEAFF
TRBV6-5	TRBD1	once	TRBJ1-1	TGTGCCAGCAGTTACTCGGGACAGGGGAACACTGAAGCTTTCTTT	CASSYSGQGNTEAFF
TRBV6-5	NA	NA	TRBJ2-1	TGTGCCAGCAGTCGACTAGGGTTAAGGGTCTTC	CASSRLGLRVF
TRBV29-1	NA	NA	TRBJ2-1	TGCAGCGTTGAGGGGCGGTTAGGCAATGAGCAGTTCTTC	CSVEGRLGNEQFF
TRBV11-3	TRBD2	NA	TRBJ2-5	TGTGCCAGCAGCTCCGGGACTAGCGGGTCGGAGACCCAGTACTTC	CASSSGTSGSETQYF
TRBV28	TRBD2	NA	TRBJ2-3	TGTGCCAGCAGTTCCAGGACTAGCGATCCCGATACGCAGTATTTT	CASSSRTSDPDTQYF
TRBV27	TRBD2	NA	TRBJ2-2	TGTGCCAGCAGTTTTATCGGACTAGCGGGAGGCAATGGGGGGGCCGGGGAGCTGTTTTTT	CASSFIGLAGGNGGAGELFF
TRBV3-1/TRBV3-2	TRBD2	NA	TRBJ2-2	TGTGCCAGCAGCCAAGTGAATAGCGGGAGTGGTACCGGGGAGCTGTTTTTT	CASSQVNSGSGTGELFF
TRBV12-5	TRBD1	NA	TRBJ2-5	TGTGCTAGTGGTTTGGTAAGGGCAGGGGGAACTCTGCAAGAGACCCAGTACTTC	CASGLVRAGGTLQETQYF
TRBV18	NA	NA	TRBJ2-7	TGTGCCAGCTCACCACCGACAGTTTACGAGCAGTACTTC	CASSPPTVYEQYF
TRBV5-4	TRBD2	NA	TRBJ2-3	TGTGCCAGCAGCTTGGCCACTAGCGGGAGTATTGTGGATACGCAGTATTTT	CASSLATSGSIVDTQYF
TRBV4-3	NA	NA	TRBJ1-5	TGCGCCAGCAGCCAAGATTGGCCAGGGGTCCGTCAGCCCCAGCATTTT	CASSQDWPGVRQPQHF
TRBV2	NA	NA	TRBJ1-3	TGTGCCAGCAAGTTGGCTGACTCTGGAAACACCATATATTTT	CASKLADSGNTIYF
TRBV4-3	TRBD1	NA	TRBJ1-2	TGCGCCAGCAGCCAAGATGGGCAGGGGGCGCCCGGCTACACCTTC	CASSQDGQGAPGYTF
TRBV28	TRBD2	NA	TRBJ2-3	TGTGCCAGCAGCCCACGGACTAGCGGGAGTTGGGGCACAGATACGCAGTATTTT	CASSPRTSGSWGTDTQYF
TRBV7-3	TRBD1	NA	TRBJ1-2	TGTGCCAGCAGCTCGCAGGGGGCGGTATTGGATGGCTACACCTTC	CASSSQGAVLDGYTF
TRBV4-3	NA	NA	TRBJ2-1	TGCGCCAGCAGCCAGACAGTGAGGATCAATGAGCAGTTCTTC	CASSQTVRINEQFF
TRBV6-1	NA	NA	TRBJ2-3	TGTGCCAGCAGTGAACAGGGGGGCCAGAGCACAGATACGCAGTATTTT	CASSEQGGQSTDTQYF
TRBV19	TRBD1	NA	TRBJ2-6	TGTGCCAGTAGTACGTCGTACCGGGACAGGGGAAGGTCTGGGGCCAACGTCCTGACTTTC	CASSTSYRDRGRSGANVLTF
TRBV5-6	NA	once	TRBJ1-1	TGTGCCAGCAGCATCCAAAACCACTTTGAGGGCACTGAAGCTTTCTTT	CASSIQNHFEGTEAFF
TRBV29-1	TRBD1	NA	TRBJ2-2	TGCAGCGTCGACACCGGGACAGGGACGAACACCGGGGAGCTGTTTTTT	CSVDTGTGTNTGELFF
TRBV7-3	TRBD1	few	TRBJ2-7	TGTGCCAGCAGCTCCGACAGGGCGAACGAGCAGTACTTC	CASSSDRANEQYF
TRBV4-3	TRBD2	NA	TRBJ2-7	TGCGCCAGCAGCCCCACCGGGACTAGTTACGAGCAGTACTTC	CASSPTGTSYEQYF
TRBV6-1	TRBD1	NA	TRBJ2-1	TGTGCCAGCAGGGGGGACAGTGACAATGAGCAGTTCTTC	CASRGDSDNEQFF
TRBV7-9	NA	NA	TRBJ2-7	TGTGCCAGCAGCTCTGCTGGGGCTCATTCCTACGAGCAGTACTTC	CASSSAGAHSYEQYF
TRBV2	TRBD1	NA	TRBJ2-7	TGTGCCAGCAGGCCAGACAGGGGAGGCTCCTACGAGCAGTACTTC	CASRPDRGGSYEQYF
TRBV4-1	NA	NA	TRBJ2-7	TGCGCCAGCAGCCAAGTCATCGGCGGGGCATCCTCCTACGAGCAGTACTTC	CASSQVIGGASSYEQYF
TRBV4-1	NA	NA	TRBJ2-7	TGCGCCAGCAGCCAAGCCCAGGGATTTTCGGACTACGAGCAGTACTTC	CASSQAQGFSDYEQYF
TRBV19	TRBD1	once	TRBJ1-5	TGTGCCAGTAGTAAGACAGGGGGCGTTAAGGCCCAGCCCCAGCATTTT	CASSKTGGVKAQPQHF
TRBV19	NA	NA	TRBJ2-1	TGTGCCAGTACCAACAGGGCAAGTGAGCAGTTCTTC	CASTNRASEQFF
TRBV25-1	NA	few	TRBJ2-1	TGTGCCAGCAGTAAAGGAGGTTACAATGAGCAGTTCTTC	CASSKGGYNEQFF
TRBV3-1/TRBV3-2	NA	NA	TRBJ2-2	TGTGCCAGCAGCCAACCGTGGGGCCAGGGCCCCGCGAACACCGGGGAGCTGTTTTTT	CASSQPWGQGPANTGELFF
TRBV14	TRBD1	NA	TRBJ2-7	TGTGCCAGCAGCCGGGGACAGGGGGTCTCCTACGAGCAGTACTTC	CASSRGQGVSYEQYF
TRBV2	NA	NA	TRBJ2-1	TGTGCCGCATCCGACATCGACAATGAGCAGTTCTTC	CAASDIDNEQFF
TRBV7-2	TRBD2	NA	TRBJ2-3	TGTGCCAGCAGCTCTAGCGGGAGCTGGACCCCAGATACGCAGTATTTT	CASSSSGSWTPDTQYF